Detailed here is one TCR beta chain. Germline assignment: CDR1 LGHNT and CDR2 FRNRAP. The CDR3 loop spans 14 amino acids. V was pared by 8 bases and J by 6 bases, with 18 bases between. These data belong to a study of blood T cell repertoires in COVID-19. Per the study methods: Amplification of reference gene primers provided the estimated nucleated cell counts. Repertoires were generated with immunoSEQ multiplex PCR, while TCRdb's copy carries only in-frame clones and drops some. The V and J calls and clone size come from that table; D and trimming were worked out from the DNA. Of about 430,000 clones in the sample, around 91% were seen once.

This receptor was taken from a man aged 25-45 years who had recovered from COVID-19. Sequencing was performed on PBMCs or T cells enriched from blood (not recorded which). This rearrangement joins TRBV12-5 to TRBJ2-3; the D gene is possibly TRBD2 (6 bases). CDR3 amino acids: CASSYNGGRDTQYF. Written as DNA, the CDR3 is TGTGCTAGTTCCTATAATGGAGGGCGCGATACGCAGTATTTT.